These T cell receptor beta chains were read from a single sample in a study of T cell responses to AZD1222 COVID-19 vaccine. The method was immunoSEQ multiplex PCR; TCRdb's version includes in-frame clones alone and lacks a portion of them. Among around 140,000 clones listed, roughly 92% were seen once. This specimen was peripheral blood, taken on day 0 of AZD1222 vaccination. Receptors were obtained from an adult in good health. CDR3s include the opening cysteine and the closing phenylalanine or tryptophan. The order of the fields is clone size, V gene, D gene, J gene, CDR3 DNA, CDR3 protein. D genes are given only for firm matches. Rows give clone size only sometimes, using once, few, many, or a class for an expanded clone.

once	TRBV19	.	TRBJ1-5	TGTGCCAGTAACTTGGACAATCAGCCCCAGCATTTT	CASNLDNQPQHF
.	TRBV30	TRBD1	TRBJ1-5	TGTGCCTGGAGTGTACAGGGGAACGGGGGCAATCAGCCCCAGCATTTT	CAWSVQGNGGNQPQHF
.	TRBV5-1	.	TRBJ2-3	TGCGCCAGCAGCTACACAGGGATGGCAGATACGCAGTATTTT	CASSYTGMADTQYF
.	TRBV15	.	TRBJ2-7	TGTGCCACCAGCAGGATTTTCACCCCCGGTAGAATTGGATACGAGCAGTACTTC	CATSRIFTPGRIGYEQYF
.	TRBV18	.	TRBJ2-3	TGTGCCAGCTCACCCGAGGTTAGGAATACGCAGTATTTT	CASSPEVRNTQYF
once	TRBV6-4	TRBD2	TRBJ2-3	TGTGCCAGCAGTGCGCTAGCGGGGGGGAGCACAGATACGCAGTATTTT	CASSALAGGSTDTQYF
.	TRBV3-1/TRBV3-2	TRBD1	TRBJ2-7	TGTGCCAGCAGCCAAGGGCAGGGGGCTAACTACGAGCAGTACTTC	CASSQGQGANYEQYF
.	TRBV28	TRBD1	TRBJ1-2	TGTGCCATAAGAGGGGGCAGAAGTGGCTACACCTTC	CAIRGGRSGYTF
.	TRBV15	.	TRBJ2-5	TGTGCCACCAGCGATACAAGCCAGGAGACCCAGTACTTC	CATSDTSQETQYF
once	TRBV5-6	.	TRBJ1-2	TGTGCCAGCAAAAAGGTCGGTGGCTATGGCTACACCTTC	CASKKVGGYGYTF
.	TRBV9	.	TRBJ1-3	TGTGCCAGCAGCTCCAGCGGGGGCCTCTCTGGAAACACCATATATTTT	CASSSSGGLSGNTIYF
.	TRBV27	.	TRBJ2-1	TGTGCCAGCAGTTTGGAGGGGTCCTACAATGAGCAGTTCTTC	CASSLEGSYNEQFF
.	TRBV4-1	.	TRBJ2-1	TGCGCCAGCAGCCAAGAGGCGGATGACTCCTACAATGAGCAGTTCTTC	CASSQEADDSYNEQFF
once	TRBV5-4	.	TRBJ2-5	TGTGCCAGCAGCTTGGCCGGGCTTGGGGAGACCCAGTACTTC	CASSLAGLGETQYF
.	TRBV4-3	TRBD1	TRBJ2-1	TGCGCCAGCAGCCAAGTCTATAGGGGACAGGGAATTTACAATGAGCAGTTCTTC	CASSQVYRGQGIYNEQFF
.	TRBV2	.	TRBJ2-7	TGTGCCAGCAAATCGACAGGCGCCTACGAGCAGTACTTC	CASKSTGAYEQYF
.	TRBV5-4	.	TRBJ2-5	TGTGCCAGCAGCTGGACCGCAGCGGGGACACAAGAGACCCAGTACTTC	CASSWTAAGTQETQYF
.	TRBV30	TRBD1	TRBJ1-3	TGTGCCTGGAGTGTAAACAGGGGGCTGTTATTAAACACCATATATTTT	CAWSVNRGLLLNTIYF
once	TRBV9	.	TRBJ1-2	TGTGCCAGCAGCGCAAGGGGGGAAGGCGGCGGCTACACCTTC	CASSARGEGGGYTF
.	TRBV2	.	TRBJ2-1	TGTGCCAGCAGTGGAGACGACTACAATGAGCAGTTCTTC	CASSGDDYNEQFF
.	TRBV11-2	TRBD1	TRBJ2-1	TGTGCCAGCAGACGGGACAGCTACAATGAGCAGTTCTTC	CASRRDSYNEQFF
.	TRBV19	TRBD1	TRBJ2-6	TGTGCCAGTAGTATCGGCGGGACAGGTGGGGCCAACGTCCTGACTTTC	CASSIGGTGGANVLTF
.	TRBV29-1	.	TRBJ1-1	TGCAGCGTCCGAGGGCGGGGAGACACTGAAGCTTTCTTT	CSVRGRGDTEAFF
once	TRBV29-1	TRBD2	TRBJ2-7	TGCAGCGTAAAAGGACTAGCCCACTACGAGCAGTACTTC	CSVKGLAHYEQYF
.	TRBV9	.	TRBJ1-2	TGTGCCAGCAGGCGCGGGGGACGAGCGGCTGGCTACACCTTC	CASRRGGRAAGYTF
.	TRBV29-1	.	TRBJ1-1	TGCAGCGTAGGACGGGAGGGGACTGAAGCTTTCTTT	CSVGREGTEAFF
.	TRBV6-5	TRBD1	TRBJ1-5	TGTGCCAGCAGAACGGGACAGGGGGCATGGCAGCCCCAGCATTTT	CASRTGQGAWQPQHF
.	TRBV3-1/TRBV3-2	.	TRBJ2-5	TGTGCCAGCAGCCAGACCTTAGGCATGGAGGAGACCCAGTACTTC	CASSQTLGMEETQYF
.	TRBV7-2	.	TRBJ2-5	TGTGCCAGCAGTCAATTACTAGGTGGGTCAGAGACCCAGTACTTC	CASSQLLGGSETQYF
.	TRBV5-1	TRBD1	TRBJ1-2	TGCGCCAGCAGCTTATCGACAGGGCCTAACTATGGCTACACCTTC	CASSLSTGPNYGYTF
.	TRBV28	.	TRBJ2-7	TGTGCCAGCAGTTCGTTCCTTAGTAGCGAGCAGTACTTC	CASSSFLSSEQYF
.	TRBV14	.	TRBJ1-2	TGTGCCAGCAGCCTCGAGCGGAACTATGGCTACACCTTC	CASSLERNYGYTF
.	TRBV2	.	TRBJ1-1	TGTGCCAGCCACGAGAACACTGAAGCTTTCTTT	CASHENTEAFF
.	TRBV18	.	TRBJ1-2	TGTGCCAGCTCACCCCCCGGCAGGGGAATTATGTTGGGCTATGGCTACACCTTC	CASSPPGRGIMLGYGYTF
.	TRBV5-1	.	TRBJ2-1	TGCGCCAGCAGCTTGGGAAGGAATGAGCAGTTCTTC	CASSLGRNEQFF
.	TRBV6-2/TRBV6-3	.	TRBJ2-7	TGTGCCAGCAGTTACTCATTATCCGGGACGACCTACGAGCAGTACTTC	CASSYSLSGTTYEQYF
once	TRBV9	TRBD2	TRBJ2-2	TGTGCCAGCAGCGTAGGAATTAGCGGGAGAACCGGGGAGCTGTTTTTT	CASSVGISGRTGELFF
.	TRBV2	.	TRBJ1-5	TGTGCCAGCAGTGCGGGGTCCTCCTCCGGGGATCAGCCCCAGCATTTT	CASSAGSSSGDQPQHF
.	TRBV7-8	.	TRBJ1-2	TGTGCCAGCAGCTTAGCGTTTAAGGACTATGGCTACACCTTC	CASSLAFKDYGYTF
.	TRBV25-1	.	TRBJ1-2	TGTGCCAGCTCCCCGCCTGGCGGGGGCTATGGCTACACCTTC	CASSPPGGGYGYTF
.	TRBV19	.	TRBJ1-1	TGTGCCAGTAGTTGGGGGGATCGGGGCATAGGTATGGCTTTCTTT	CASSWGDRGIGMAFF
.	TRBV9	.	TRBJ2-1	TGTGCCAGCAGCTTGGGTCTCTACAATGAGCAGTTCTTC	CASSLGLYNEQFF
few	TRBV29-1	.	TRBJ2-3	TGCAGCGTTGGGCTGGGCGCAGATACGCAGTATTTT	CSVGLGADTQYF
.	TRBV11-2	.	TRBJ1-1	TGTGCCAGCAGCTCCTTTAGGGCAGGGAAAGGAGTTGAAGCTTTCTTT	CASSSFRAGKGVEAFF
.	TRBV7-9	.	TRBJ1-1	TGTGCCAGCAGCTTTCCGCCTGAAGCTTTCTTT	CASSFPPEAFF
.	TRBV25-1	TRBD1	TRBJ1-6	TGTGCCAGCAGTGACCCGGGACAGGGGTCACCCCTCCACTTT	CASSDPGQGSPLHF
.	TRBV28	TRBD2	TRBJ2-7	TGTGCCAGCAGTTCCCGGGGGGTCTTCGCCGAGCAGTACTTC	CASSSRGVFAEQYF
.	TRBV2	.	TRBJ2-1	TGTGCCAGCAGTTACAGGGGAGGGGGTGTCGAGCAGTTCTTC	CASSYRGGGVEQFF
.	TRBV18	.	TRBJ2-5	TGTGCCAGCTCAACCGCGACTCAAACCCCAGAGACCCAGTACTTC	CASSTATQTPETQYF
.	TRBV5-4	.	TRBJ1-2	TGTGCCAGCACCCGAGGGGGAGCTAACTATGGCTACACCTTC	CASTRGGANYGYTF
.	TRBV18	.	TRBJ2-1	TGTGCCAGCTCCCGCTCAAATGAGCAGTTCTTC	CASSRSNEQFF
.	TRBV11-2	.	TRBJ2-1	TGTGCCAGCAGCTTAGGATGGACCAATGAGCAGTTCTTC	CASSLGWTNEQFF
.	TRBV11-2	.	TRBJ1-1	TGTGCCAGCAGCCTGTTGGGTACTGAAGCTTTCTTT	CASSLLGTEAFF
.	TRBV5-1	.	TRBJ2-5	TGCGCCAGCTTCGGAAGGAGGGAGACCCAGTACTTC	CASFGRRETQYF
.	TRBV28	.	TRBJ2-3	TGTGCCAGCAGTTTAATGTTTGATACGCAGTATTTT	CASSLMFDTQYF
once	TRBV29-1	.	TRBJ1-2	TGCAGCGTCCTCGACTCGGAGGGCTACACCTTC	CSVLDSEGYTF
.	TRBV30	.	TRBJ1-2	TGTGCCTGGAGGGACACCTTGTTCTATGGCTACACCTTC	CAWRDTLFYGYTF
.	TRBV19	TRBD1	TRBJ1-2	TGTGCCAGTAGTACCCTGACAGGGGTATTAGGCTACACCTTC	CASSTLTGVLGYTF
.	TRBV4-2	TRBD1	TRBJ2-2	TGTGCCAGCAGTCACAGGGGTACCGGGGAGCTGTTTTTT	CASSHRGTGELFF
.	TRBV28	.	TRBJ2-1	TGTGCCAGCAAGGACGTTTACTCCTACAATGAGCAGTTCTTC	CASKDVYSYNEQFF